A single sample is the source of the 2 T cell receptor beta chains below, sequenced in a study of T cells after yellow fever vaccination. TCRdb recomputed calls from the 5' RACE reads with MiXCR, one row per CDR3 protein. The sample includes 450,000 to 650,000 distinct CDR3 sequences, roughly 22% of them seen just once. The sequencing used PBMCs, collected about 21 days after the first yellow fever vaccination. The source is a young man who received the YFV17D yellow fever vaccine.

There are many counts of this clonotype. The J gene is TRBJ2-1, the V gene TRBV7-9, with TRBD2 identical over 8 bases. The CDR3 loop spans 15 amino acids. Trimming removed 5 bases from V and 6 bases from J; junction bases left unmatched: 9. CDR1 is SEHNR and CDR2 is FQNEAQ in the germline V gene (reference sequence). CDR3 loop: CASSPEGGLGNEQFF. The CDR3 coding sequence is TGTGCCAGCAGCCCGGAGGGGGGACTAGGCAATGAGCAGTTCTTC.

The chain carries TRBV12-3 or TRBV12-4 and TRBJ2-7; 8 positions match TRBD1. This CDR3 has 15 residues. The V and J ends lost 6 bases and 4 bases, in that order; junction bases with no gene match: 11. CDR3 residues: CASSGPGQGAYEQYF. The CDR3 DNA is TGTGCCAGCAGCGGGCCGGGGCAGGGGGCGTACGAGCAGTACTTC.